The T cell receptor (beta chain) under discussion was sequenced for a study of shared clonotypes between healthy human individuals. Turning to the study itself: Sampling drew on donors who were a couple of women and three men aged 18 to 49.

Sequencing was at deep level. Replicate PCRs for unsorted PBMC used approximately 320 ng DNA (approximately 30,000 T cell genomes). Here immunoSEQ multiplex PCR was the method, and the copy in TCRdb shows in-frame clones only, minus some. The sample lists about 560,000 clones, roughly 79% occurring once. Study-wide points: A limitation of the genetic and exposure-history diversity represented arose from few donors.

A note on this clone: Its antigen is not identified.

This CDR3 spans 13 amino acids. J gave up 1 base and V 6 bases, and 2 bases lay outside the gene matches. CDR1 SGHRS and CDR2 YFSETQ come from the germline V gene. This sequence joins TRBV5-1 and TRBJ2-3; 7 bases map to TRBD1. Sequences were obtained from PBMCs. The receptor was derived from a woman between 40 and 55 years old in good health. Some clones in this sample may be carry-over from other donors' samples. The chain's CDR3 is CASTQGGTDTQYF. The CDR3 DNA reads as TGCGCCAGCACCCAGGGGGGCACAGATACGCAGTATTTT.